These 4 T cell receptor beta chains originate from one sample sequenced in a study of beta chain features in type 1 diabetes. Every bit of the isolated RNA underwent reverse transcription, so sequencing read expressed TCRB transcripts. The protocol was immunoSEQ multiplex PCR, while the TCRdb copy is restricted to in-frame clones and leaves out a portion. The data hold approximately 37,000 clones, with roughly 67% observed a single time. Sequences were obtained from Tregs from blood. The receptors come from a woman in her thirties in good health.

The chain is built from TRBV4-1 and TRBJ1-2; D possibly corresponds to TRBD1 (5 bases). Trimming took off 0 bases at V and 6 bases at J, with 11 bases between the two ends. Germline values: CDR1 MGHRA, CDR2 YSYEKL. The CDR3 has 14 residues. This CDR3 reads CASSQDKGTHGYTF. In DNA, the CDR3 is TGCGCCAGCAGCCAAGATAAGGGGACTCATGGCTACACCTTC.

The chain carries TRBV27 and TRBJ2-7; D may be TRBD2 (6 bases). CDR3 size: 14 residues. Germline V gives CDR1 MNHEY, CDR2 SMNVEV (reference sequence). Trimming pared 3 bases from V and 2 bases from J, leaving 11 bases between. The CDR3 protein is CASSFGTLPYEQYF. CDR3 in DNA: TGTGCCAGCAGTTTCGGGACTCTCCCCTACGAGCAGTACTTC.

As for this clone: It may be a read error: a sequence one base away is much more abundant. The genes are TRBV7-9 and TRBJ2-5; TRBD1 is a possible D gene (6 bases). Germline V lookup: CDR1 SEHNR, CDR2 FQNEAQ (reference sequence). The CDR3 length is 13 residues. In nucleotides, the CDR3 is TGTGCCAGCAGCTTAATACAGGGAGAGATCCAGTACTTC. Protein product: CASSLIQGEIQYF.

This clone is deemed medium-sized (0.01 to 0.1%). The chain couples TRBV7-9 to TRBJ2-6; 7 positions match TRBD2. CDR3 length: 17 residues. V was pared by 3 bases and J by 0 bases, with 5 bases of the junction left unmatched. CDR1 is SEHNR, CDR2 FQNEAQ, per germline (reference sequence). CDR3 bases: TGTGCCAGCAGCTTGCTGGGGAGGGGCTCTGGGGCCAACGTCCTGACTTTC. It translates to CASSLLGRGSGANVLTF.